This T cell receptor beta chain was identified during a study of T-cell memory formation after mild COVID-19. Study in general: There were largely donor-specific TCR clusters. General study points: Largely, contracting CD4+ clones fell within CM and EM, and contracting CD8+ clones within EMRA. Day 37-peaking second-wave clones had unconfirmed SARS-CoV-2 specificity.

One entry per CDR3 protein, called by TCRdb with MiXCR from the 5' RACE reads. The data contain just under 350,000 distinct CDR3 sequences, under 15% of them singletons. This clonotype was recorded many times. No antigen is known for it. Unmatched junction bases numbered 7, after V lost 6 bases and J lost 7 bases. The CDR3 spans 14 residues. Sequencing was performed on PBMCs or a T cell subset sorted from them (not recorded which). V and J are TRBV12-3 or TRBV12-4 and TRBJ2-5; 11 bases fit TRBD1. This sequence originates from a man aged 18 to 30 who had mild COVID-19 (a few samples of this study predate the infection). Cell type and time point are not known. CDR3 nucleotide sequence: TGTGCCAGCAGCTCCGGGACAGGGGGGGGGACCCAGTACTTC. Translation gives CASSSGTGGGTQYF.